Listed below are T cell receptor beta chains from one sample, sequenced in a study of blood T cell repertoires in COVID-19. The repertoire was sequenced with immunoSEQ multiplex PCR; TCRdb's copy has only in-frame clones and lacks some. The profile shows around 310,000 clones, approximately 88% of them singletons. The sample consisted of peripheral blood. These receptors were taken from a woman between 45 and 60 years old with active or convalescent COVID-19. CDR3s include the opening cysteine and the closing phenylalanine or tryptophan. Fields, in order: CDR3 protein, CDR3 DNA, V gene, clone size, J gene, D gene. D genes are given only for firm matches. Size is omitted from some rows. Given values are once, few, many or a class for expanded clones.

CASSLLAGANVLTF | TGTGCCAGCAGCCTACTAGCTGGGGCCAACGTCCTGACTTTC | TRBV7-2 | NA | TRBJ2-6 | NA
CASSQLQGAIDGYTF | TGCGCCAGCAGCCAACTCCAGGGGGCGATCGATGGCTACACCTTC | TRBV4-3 | NA | TRBJ1-2 | TRBD1
CASSSDRIHYEQYF | TGTGCCAGCAGCTCAGACAGGATACACTACGAGCAGTACTTC | TRBV7-9 | NA | TRBJ2-7 | NA
CAINAALRDEQYF | TGTGCCATTAATGCAGCCCTCAGGGACGAGCAGTACTTC | TRBV10-3 | NA | TRBJ2-7 | NA
CASSPQGRNEQFF | TGTGCCAGCAGCCCCCAGGGAAGAAATGAGCAGTTCTTC | TRBV12-3/TRBV12-4 | once | TRBJ2-1 | NA
CASSWTGDNEQFF | TGTGCCAGCAGTTGGACAGGGGACAATGAGCAGTTCTTC | TRBV2 | NA | TRBJ2-1 | TRBD1
CASKPGTAGANVLTF | TGTGCCAGTAAACCAGGGACTGCTGGGGCCAACGTCCTGACTTTC | TRBV19 | NA | TRBJ2-6 | NA
CASSVAAGVMNTEAFF | TGTGCCAGCAGCGTAGCGGCAGGCGTTATGAACACTGAAGCTTTCTTT | TRBV9 | NA | TRBJ1-1 | NA
CSASSGRDNEGQFF | TGCAGCGCTTCTTCAGGGAGGGACAATGAAGGGCAGTTCTTC | TRBV29-1 | NA | TRBJ2-1 | NA
CASSLGGPLSSYNEQFF | TGTGCCAGCAGCTTAGGGGGTCCTCTGAGCTCCTACAATGAGCAGTTCTTC | TRBV5-4 | NA | TRBJ2-1 | NA
CASSQVHTITDTQYF | TGCGCCAGCAGCCAAGTTCACACCATCACAGATACGCAGTATTTT | TRBV4-1 | NA | TRBJ2-3 | NA
CASSEARYGYTF | TGTGCCAGCAGTGAGGCCAGATATGGCTACACCTTC | TRBV6-1 | NA | TRBJ1-2 | NA
CASSRSGNNQPQHF | TGTGCCAGCAGCCGATCCGGGAACAATCAGCCCCAGCATTTT | TRBV11-2 | NA | TRBJ1-5 | NA
CASSLAGTSGRETQYF | TGTGCCAGCAGCTTAGCCGGGACTAGCGGGAGAGAGACCCAGTACTTC | TRBV7-9 | NA | TRBJ2-5 | TRBD2
CASSPGTGGKTEAFF | TGTGCCAGCAGTCCAGGGACAGGGGGCAAGACTGAAGCTTTCTTT | TRBV27 | NA | TRBJ1-1 | TRBD1
CAISEVLAGGLNTGELFF | TGTGCCATCAGTGAGGTGCTAGCGGGGGGCTTGAACACCGGGGAGCTGTTTTTT | TRBV10-3 | NA | TRBJ2-2 | TRBD2
CASAFSRGAYEQYF | TGTGCCAGCGCCTTTAGTCGGGGGGCCTACGAGCAGTACTTC | TRBV7-2 | NA | TRBJ2-7 | TRBD2
CASSPQIGLRGSTEAFF | TGTGCCAGCAGCCCCCAGATTGGGCTCAGGGGTAGCACTGAAGCTTTCTTT | TRBV7-9 | NA | TRBJ1-1 | NA
CASSVTGSWQYF | TGCGCCAGCAGCGTCACAGGGAGTTGGCAGTACTTC | TRBV4-1 | NA | TRBJ2-7 | NA
CASSIQGAIGEKLFF | TGTGCCAGTAGTATCCAGGGGGCCATCGGTGAAAAACTGTTTTTT | TRBV19 | NA | TRBJ1-4 | TRBD1
CASSFRGSNEKLFF | TGTGCCAGCAGTTTTCGAGGGTCCAATGAAAAACTGTTTTTT | TRBV27 | few | TRBJ1-4 | NA
CASSLGQGQAYGYTF | TGTGCCAGCAGCTTAGGCCAAGGACAGGCCTATGGCTACACCTTC | TRBV7-2 | NA | TRBJ1-2 | TRBD1
CAWSVSLTAPGLAGF | TGTGCCTGGAGTGTATCCCTGACAGCCCCAGGGCTCGCGGGGTTC | TRBV30 | NA | TRBJ1-2 | NA
CASSLGGSYEQYF | TGCGCCAGCAGCCTCGGGGGATCTTACGAGCAGTACTTC | TRBV4-1 | NA | TRBJ2-7 | NA
CASIAYGGANYGYTF | TGTGCCAGCATCGCTTACGGGGGGGCGAACTATGGCTACACCTTC | TRBV2 | NA | TRBJ1-2 | NA
CASGLGPGGRETQYF | TGTGCTAGTGGTTTGGGTCCGGGGGGACGGGAGACCCAGTACTTC | TRBV12-5 | NA | TRBJ2-5 | TRBD2
CATSDLGGNEQFF | TGTGCCACCAGTGATTTGGGAGGCAATGAGCAGTTCTTC | TRBV24-1 | NA | TRBJ2-1 | NA
CASSVVQSDTQYF | TGTGCCAGCAGCGTAGTCCAATCAGATACGCAGTATTTT | TRBV9 | NA | TRBJ2-3 | NA
CASSFGVGNQPQHF | TGTGCCAGCAGCTTCGGGGTAGGCAATCAGCCCCAGCATTTT | TRBV5-8 | NA | TRBJ1-5 | NA
CSVEAAGYGYTF | TGCAGCGTTGAAGCTGCAGGATATGGCTACACCTTC | TRBV29-1 | few | TRBJ1-2 | NA
CAWRRQGTYYGYTF | TGTGCCTGGCGAAGACAGGGCACCTACTATGGCTACACCTTC | TRBV30 | once | TRBJ1-2 | TRBD1
CASSHRGSYGYTF | TGTGCCAGCAGCCACAGGGGATCCTATGGCTACACCTTC | TRBV7-2 | NA | TRBJ1-2 | TRBD1
CAWSRASGGYTGELFF | TGTGCCTGGAGTCGGGCTAGCGGGGGATACACCGGGGAGCTGTTTTTT | TRBV30 | once | TRBJ2-2 | TRBD2
CAWSVGPGQQPQHF | TGTGCCTGGAGTGTGGGCCCGGGACAACAGCCCCAGCATTTT | TRBV30 | NA | TRBJ1-5 | NA
CASSQDLPGTGGNYDYTF | TGTGCCAGCAGCCAAGATCTGCCCGGGACAGGGGGGAACTATGACTACACCTTC | TRBV4-2 | NA | TRBJ1-2 | TRBD1
CASRSQGNYNEQFF | TGCGCCAGCAGGTCGCAGGGGAACTACAATGAGCAGTTCTTC | TRBV5-1 | NA | TRBJ2-1 | NA
CASSRSGGDNEQFF | TGCGCCAGCAGTAGAAGCGGGGGGGACAATGAGCAGTTCTTC | TRBV5-1 | NA | TRBJ2-1 | TRBD2
CASSPGQHEQYF | TGTGCCAGCAGCCCGGGACAGCACGAGCAGTACTTC | TRBV7-9 | few | TRBJ2-7 | TRBD1
CASSSGRSYGYTF | TGTGCCAGCAGTAGTGGGCGAAGCTATGGCTACACCTTC | TRBV6-2/TRBV6-3 | once | TRBJ1-2 | NA
CATSAGKDTGELFF | TGTGCCACCAGCGCAGGGAAGGACACCGGGGAGCTGTTTTTT | TRBV15 | once | TRBJ2-2 | NA
CASSPYPDRGSSYEQYF | TGTGCCAGCAGTCCATATCCGGACAGGGGGAGCTCCTACGAGCAGTACTTC | TRBV28 | NA | TRBJ2-7 | TRBD1
CASSLPAVRDRVTGELFF | TGTGCCAGCAGCTTGCCCGCCGTCCGGGACAGGGTGACGGGGGAGCTGTTTTTT | TRBV7-6 | NA | TRBJ2-2 | TRBD1
CASSLRTGYTEAFF | TGTGCCAGCAGCCTAAGGACAGGGTACACTGAAGCTTTCTTT | TRBV5-5 | NA | TRBJ1-1 | TRBD1
CASSLMPGTNVLTF | TGTGCCAGCAGCTTAATGCCGGGGACCAACGTCCTGACTTTC | TRBV7-9 | NA | TRBJ2-6 | NA
CASSRRLEANSPLHF | TGTGCCAGCAGCCGTCGGCTCGAGGCAAATTCACCCCTCCACTTT | TRBV27 | once | TRBJ1-6 | NA
CASSLLGYEQYF | TGTGCCAGCAGCTTACTAGGTTACGAGCAGTACTTC | TRBV7-2 | NA | TRBJ2-7 | NA
CASSQDRRGEGNTIYF | TGTGCCAGCAGCCAAGATAGGAGGGGTGAGGGAAACACCATATATTTT | TRBV4-2 | NA | TRBJ1-3 | NA